This record covers a single TCR beta chain. Its antigen is not yet known. There are no base qualities to consult, and no much larger clone falls within one base. Library preparation employed the immunoSEQ multiplex PCR assay. Here the immuneACCESS table is served through TCRdb, limited to in-frame sequences with V and J called. Missing clones are a known gap in these copies; in checked studies unresolved V genes cover under half, and the rest lacks a known reason. The sample profile shows 65,000 to 85,000 clones; 90% of them were found once. Together, the top ten hold over 7.5% of the sample. The CDR3 numbers 16 residues from cysteine through phenylalanine. Only the CDR3 region is kept as DNA, spanning 48 bases read in frame from base 1. The CDR1 and CDR2 encoded by the germline V gene are SGHRS and YFSETQ. Relative to germline, V is 0 bases shorter and J is 0 bases shorter, with 12 bases between their ends.

This entry is derived from a study of T cell changes during pregnancy in multiple sclerosis (dated by TCRdb to the late 2010s). About the full investigation: Changes in the T cell repertoire over the course of pregnancy were examined in this study in women with multiple sclerosis.

This TCR derives from a female donor in good health, enrolled as a control in a pregnancy study. The chain couples TRBV5-1 to TRBJ2-5; matching of 6 bases hints at TRBD2 as the D gene. The sample was peripheral blood, taken after pregnancy. The CDR3 has the sequence CASSLEGLTYQETQYF. In nucleotides, the sequence is TGCGCCAGCAGCTTGGAGGGACTGACATACCAAGAGACCCAGTACTTC.